The next 19 T cell receptor beta chains were all read from a single sample in a study of cytomegalovirus exposure and HLA in healthy donors. The PCR contained 60 Vbeta and 13 Jbeta primers. The repertoire was sequenced with immunoSEQ multiplex PCR; TCRdb's copy has only in-frame clones and lacks some. The data contain roughly 150,000 clones, 72% of them singletons. The sample consisted of PBMCs. Receptors originate from a man aged 35 to 55 in good health and CMV-seronegative.

The chain couples TRBV27 to TRBJ1-5, with 8 bases identical to TRBD1. Germline V gene data show CDR1 as MNHEY and CDR2 as SMNVEV (reference sequence). The CDR3 covers 14 residues. Germline trimming cut 5 bases from V and 7 bases from J; bases unmatched to any gene: 7. The CDR3 sequence is CASSPTGAFQPQHF. In DNA form, the CDR3 reads TGTGCCAGCAGTCCGACAGGGGCGTTCCAGCCCCAGCATTTT.

The chain combines TRBV15 with TRBJ1-6; D call uncertain. The CDR3 sequence is 16 residues long. Germline V gene sequence: CDR1 LNHNV, CDR2 YYDKDF (reference sequence). The germline V and J ends were trimmed by 3 bases and 6 bases, with 15 bases remaining between them. The CDR3 DNA follows: TGTGCCACCAGCAGGGAGAGAGGTGGTCCTAATTCACCCCTCCACTTT. Encoded protein: CATSRERGGPNSPLHF.

This rearrangement joins TRBV1 to TRBJ2-5; the table's D call, TRBD1, was not checked against the DNA. TRBV1 is reported as a pseudogene. This CDR3 has 18 amino acids. CDR3 protein: CTSSQDRATGLDQETQYF. The CDR3 DNA reads TGCACCAGCAGCCAAGATAGGGCGACAGGCCTTGACCAAGAGACCCAGTACTTC.

This rearrangement joins TRBV5-1 to TRBJ1-2; D is perhaps TRBD1 (5 bases). The CDR3 contains 13 residues. With 1 base removed from V and 7 bases from J, the gap between germline ends came to 11 bases. The germline V gene has CDR1 SGHRS and CDR2 YFSETQ. The CDR3 loop reads CASSLSGEGGYTF. Here the CDR3 DNA reads TGCGCCAGCAGCTTGTCGGGGGAGGGTGGCTACACCTTC.

The genes are TRBV29-1 and TRBJ1-1; D is possibly TRBD1 (6 bases). Germline values: CDR1 SQVTM, CDR2 ANQGSEA. Deletions cut 7 bases from V and 3 bases from J, with 15 bases between. CDR3 size: 13 residues. The CDR3 coding sequence is TGCAGCGCCGAACAGGGCTCCGACACTGAAGCTTTCTTT. It specifies CSAEQGSDTEAFF.

The gene calls are TRBV28 and TRBJ2-5, with 10 bases that match TRBD1. The CDR3 is 15 residues long. Per the germline V gene, CDR1 is MDHEN and CDR2 is SYDVKM. Trimming removed 0 bases from V and 5 bases from J; junction bases left unmatched: 3. In nucleotides, the CDR3 is TGTGCCAGCAGTTTATGGAGGGACAGGGGTGAGACCCAGTACTTC. As protein: CASSLWRDRGETQYF.

The chain recombines TRBV5-4 with TRBJ2-7, with 14 nucleotides matching TRBD2. The ends lost 3 bases at V and 5 bases at J; junction bases unmatched: 10. This CDR3 contains 17 residues. Germline V gives CDR1 SGHNT, CDR2 YYREEE (reference sequence). CDR3: CASSYPGTSGSINEQYF. CDR3 nucleotides: TGTGCCAGCAGCTATCCCGGGACTAGCGGGAGTATCAACGAGCAGTACTTC.

The J gene is TRBJ2-7, the V gene TRBV7-8, with 9 bases aligning to TRBD2. Per the germline V gene, CDR1 is SGHVS and CDR2 is FQNEAQ. The CDR3 consists of 15 residues. V lost 2 bases, J lost 3 bases, and 5 bases stayed unmatched. Here the CDR3 reads CASSLNPRGGYEQYF. The CDR3 region has the DNA TGTGCCAGCAGCTTAAACCCGCGGGGGGGCTACGAGCAGTACTTC.

The chain combines TRBV29-1 with TRBJ2-5; D gene unclear. CDR1 is SQVTM and CDR2 is ANQGSEA in the germline V gene. V was pared by 6 bases and J by 1 base, with 6 bases between. The CDR3 extends over 11 amino acids. The DNA of the CDR3 is TGCAGCGTGAGGCCCCAAGAGACCCAGTACTTC. It translates to CSVRPQETQYF. The variable domain in full, with the rest retrieved from reference TRBV29-1 and TRBJ2-5, is SAVISQKPSRDICQRGTSLTIQCQVDSQVTMMFWYRQQPGQSLTLIATANQGSEATYESGFVIDKFPISRPNLTFSTLTVSNMSPEDSSIYLCSVRPQETQYFGPGTRLLVL.

This clone came up once. The rearrangement uses TRBV4-3 and TRBJ1-2; the D is unclear. This CDR3 has 17 residues. Germline lookup yields CDR1 LGHNA and CDR2 YSLEER. Trimming removed 1 base at V and 0 bases at J, with 15 bases between. The DNA of the CDR3 is TGCGCCAGCAGCCAAGCGGTGACGGGTCAAGCTAACTATGGCTACACCTTC. As protein: CASSQAVTGQANYGYTF.

This chain connects TRBV5-6 to TRBJ1-2; 11 bases line up with TRBD1. The CDR3 is 15 residues long. The ends lost 6 bases at V and 4 bases at J; junction bases unmatched: 8. The germline V gene encodes CDR1 SGHDT and CDR2 YYEEEE. CDR3 sequence reads: CASNIRDRGVYGYTF. In DNA form, the CDR3 reads TGTGCCAGCAACATCCGGGACAGGGGGGTCTATGGCTACACCTTC.

The V and J genes are TRBV5-4 and TRBJ1-1; 7 nucleotides match TRBD1. Trimming cost V 3 bases and J 0 bases; bases outside gene matches: 8. Germline CDR1 reads SGHNT; CDR2 reads YYREEE (reference sequence). The CDR3 consists of 16 residues. This CDR3 is CASSSMRDRMNTEAFF. The CDR3 nucleotides are TGTGCCAGCAGCTCCATGCGGGACAGAATGAACACTGAAGCTTTCTTT.

V is TRBV14 and J is TRBJ1-1; D gene ambiguous. The CDR3 has 11 residues. The germline V gene encodes CDR1 SGHDN and CDR2 FVKESK. The V gene lost 3 bases and the J gene lost 11 bases, with 10 bases spanning the gap. The CDR3 reads CASSQRWWAFF. CDR3 DNA: TGTGCCAGCAGCCAGAGGTGGTGGGCTTTCTTT. Based on the CDR3 plus reference TRBV14 and TRBJ1-1, the full variable domain is EAGVTQFPSHSVIEKGQTVTLRCDPISGHDNLYWYRRVMGKEIKFLLHFVKESKQDESGMPNNRFLAERTGGTYSTLKVQPAELEDSGVYFCASSQRWWAFFGQGTRLTVV.

A few counts support this clone. The rearrangement joins TRBV13 to TRBJ1-1, with 7 bases that match TRBD1. Trimming cost V 5 bases and J 6 bases; bases outside gene matches: 3. This CDR3 has 12 amino acids. Germline lookup yields CDR1 PRHDT and CDR2 FYEKMQ (reference sequence). The CDR3 region is CASSLTGAEAFF. DNA of the CDR3: TGTGCCAGCAGCCTAACAGGGGCTGAAGCTTTCTTT.

This chain connects TRBV9 to TRBJ1-5; D is undetermined. The CDR3 is 15 amino acids. Germline assignment: CDR1 SGDLS and CDR2 YYNGEE. Between the trimmed V and J ends, which lost 0 bases and 5 bases, there was a span of 12 bases. CDR3: CASSVGGGIDQPQHF. DNA of the CDR3: TGTGCCAGCAGCGTAGGAGGAGGGATTGATCAGCCCCAGCATTTT.

The gene calls are TRBV4-1 and TRBJ1-2; D is perhaps TRBD1 (6 bases). The CDR3 totals 14 residues. Germline V gene data show CDR1 as MGHRA and CDR2 as YSYEKL. V shed 2 bases and J shed 7 bases, with 14 bases lying between them. DNA for the CDR3: TGCGCCAGCAGCCAAACAGGGTTGGGCGCTGGCTACACCTTC. Translating it yields CASSQTGLGAGYTF.

This clone was detected only a few times. The J gene is TRBJ2-5, the V gene TRBV5-1; 8 positions match TRBD2. Germline lookup yields CDR1 SGHRS and CDR2 YFSETQ. The CDR3 runs to 16 residues. The V gene end was trimmed by 4 bases and the J gene end by 5 bases; junction bases not matched to a gene: 13. CDR3 nucleotide sequence: TGCGCCAGCAGCCTGGGGGTTAGCGGGGCTGGGGAGACCCAGTACTTC. Amino acids: CASSLGVSGAGETQYF. Full variable domain (rest looked up from reference TRBV5-1 and TRBJ2-5): KAGVTQTPRYLIKTRGQQVTLSCSPISGHRSVSWYQQTPGQGLQFLFEYFSETQRNKGNFPGRFSGRQFSNSRSEMNVSTLELGDSALYLCASSLGVSGAGETQYFGPGTRLLVL.

This chain's CDR3 is CASSQEQGPYEQYF. The CDR3 nucleotides are TGCGCCAGCAGCCAAGAACAGGGACCTTACGAGCAGTACTTC. V gene TRBV4-1 combines with J gene TRBJ2-5; possible D gene TRBD1, 6 bases. The J call may be mistaken, given a closer DNA end match to TRBJ2-7. Germline V gene data show CDR1 as MGHRA and CDR2 as YSYEKL. CDR3 length equals 14 residues.

The V and J genes are TRBV7-2 and TRBJ2-5, with 7 bases identical to TRBD2. The J segment lost 4 bases and the V segment lost 1 base, leaving 6 bases of the junction unmatched. Germline CDR1 reads SGHTA; CDR2 reads FQGNSA. CDR3 size: 15 residues. The CDR3 bases are TGTGCCAGCAGCTTAGGGGCGGGAGAGGCAGAGACCCAGTACTTC. It translates to CASSLGAGEAETQYF. Together with reference TRBV7-2 and TRBJ2-5, the CDR3 gives the full variable domain: GAGVSQSPSNKVTEKGKDVELRCDPISGHTALYWYRQSLGQGLEFLIYFQGNSAPDKSGLPSDRFSAERTGGSVSTLTIQRTQQEDSAVYLCASSLGAGEAETQYFGPGTRLLVL.